This T cell receptor (beta chain) came from a study of cytomegalovirus exposure and HLA in healthy donors. Points from the study as a whole: Presence/absence analysis assumed near-uniform sequencing depth across donors. In a later analysis, donors in an Asian-associated ancestry cluster reportedly had fewer N-insertions in productive TCRs than the cohort mean.

60 Vbeta and 13 Jbeta primers were used in PCR. This table comes from immunoSEQ multiplex PCR, and its TCRdb copy is limited to in-frame clones, with some not included. The table records over 40,000 clones, around 68% of them present only once. V lost 0 bases to trimming and J lost 3 bases, with 8 bases between them. CDR1 and CDR2 (germline): MNHEY, SVGAGI. The CDR3 consists of 14 residues. Worth noting for this clone: Antigen specificity is unknown.

The source is a man in his thirties or forties in good health and CMV-seronegative. The rearrangement joins TRBV6-5 to TRBJ1-2; D is undetermined. Sequencing was performed on PBMCs. The CDR3 loop reads CASSYSIRDYGYTF. DNA of the CDR3: TGTGCCAGCAGTTACTCGATCCGGGACTATGGCTACACCTTC.